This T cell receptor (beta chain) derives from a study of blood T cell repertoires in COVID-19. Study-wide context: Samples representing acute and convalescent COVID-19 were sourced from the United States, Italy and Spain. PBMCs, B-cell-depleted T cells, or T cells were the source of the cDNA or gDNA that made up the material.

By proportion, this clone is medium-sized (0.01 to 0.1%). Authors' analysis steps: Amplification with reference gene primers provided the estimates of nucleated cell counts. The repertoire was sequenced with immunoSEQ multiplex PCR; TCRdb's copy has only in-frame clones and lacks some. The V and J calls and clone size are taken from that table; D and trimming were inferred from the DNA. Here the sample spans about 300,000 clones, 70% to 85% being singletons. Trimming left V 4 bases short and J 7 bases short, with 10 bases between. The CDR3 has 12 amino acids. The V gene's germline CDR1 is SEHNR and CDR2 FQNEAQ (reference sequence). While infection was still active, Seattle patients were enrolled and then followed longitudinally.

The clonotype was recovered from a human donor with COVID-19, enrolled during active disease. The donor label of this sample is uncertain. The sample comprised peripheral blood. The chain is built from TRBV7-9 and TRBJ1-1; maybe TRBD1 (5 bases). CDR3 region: CASSSGGLEAFF. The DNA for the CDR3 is TGTGCCAGCAGCTCCGGGGGACTTGAAGCTTTCTTT. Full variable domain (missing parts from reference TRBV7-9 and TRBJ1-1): DTGVSQNPRHKITKRGQNVTFRCDPISEHNRLYWYRQTLGQGPEFLTYFQNEAQLEKSRLLSDRFSAERPKGSFSTLEIQRTEQGDSAMYLCASSSGGLEAFFGQGTRLTVV.